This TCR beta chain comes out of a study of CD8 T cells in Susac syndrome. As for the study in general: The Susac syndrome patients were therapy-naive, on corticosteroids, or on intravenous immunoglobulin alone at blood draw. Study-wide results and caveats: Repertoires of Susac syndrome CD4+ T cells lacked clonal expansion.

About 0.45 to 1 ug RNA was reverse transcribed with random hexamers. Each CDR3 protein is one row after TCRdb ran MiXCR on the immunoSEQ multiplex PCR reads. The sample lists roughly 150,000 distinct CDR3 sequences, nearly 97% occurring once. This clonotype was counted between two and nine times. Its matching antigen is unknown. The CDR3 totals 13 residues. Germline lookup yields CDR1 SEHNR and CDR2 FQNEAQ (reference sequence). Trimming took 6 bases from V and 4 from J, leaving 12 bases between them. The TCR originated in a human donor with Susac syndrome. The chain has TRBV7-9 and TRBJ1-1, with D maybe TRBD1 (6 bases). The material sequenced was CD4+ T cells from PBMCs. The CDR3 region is CASSQKGGTEAFF. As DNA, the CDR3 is TGTGCCAGCAGTCAAAAGGGGGGCACTGAAGCTTTCTTT.